What follows describes a single TCR beta chain. This receptor's antigen is unknown. Base-call qualities are not available, and no considerably larger clone is one nucleotide away. Whole blood was collected in K2EDTA tubes by collaborating institutions according to the institutions' own protocols. For TCRbeta analysis, collaborator samples were shipped as frozen whole blood, as isolated PBMCs, or as DNA extracted from either sample type. TCRbeta CDR3 regions were amplified from genomic DNA by means of the immunoSEQ Assay, a bias-controlled multiplex PCR. From the authors' description of their analysis: Nucleated cell counts per sample were estimated from amplification of reference gene primers within the assay. To quantify the absolute abundance of each unique TCRbeta CDR3 rearrangement, sequence reads were collapsed and filtered. For each sample, productive Simpson clonality was calculated by taking the square root of Simpson's diversity index across productive rearrangements. What TCRdb holds here is the immuneACCESS table cut down to in-frame rearrangements. Part of the clones is not present; checked against another copy, under half of the missing clones reflect an unresolved V gene, and the others are unexplained. V and J calls plus clone size are reproduced from that table; the DNA served to infer D and trimming. Within this sample are over 100,000 clones, with around three quarters of them counted one time only. The biggest ten clones account for approximately 4% of the sample.

These data belong to a study of blood T cell repertoires in COVID-19 (dated by TCRdb to the early 2020s). General notes on the study: Samples from collaborators originated in the United States, Italy and Spain and spanned both the acute and convalescent phases of COVID-19. The material from the prospective study consisted of cDNA or gDNA derived from T cells, B-cell-depleted T cells, or PBMCs. The dataset comprised deeply sampled blood TCRbeta repertoires from subjects exposed to, actively infected with, or recovered from COVID-19. Where available, HLA class I and class II types were taken from metadata supplied by the sample provider and were not determined by assay-based typing. The repertoires were made available in a free public database intended to serve as a resource for research on the immune response to SARS-CoV-2. A de-identified subject ID, COVID-19 status, age in years and sex were almost always included in the sample metadata. Samples were obtained from the ongoing ImmuneRACE study (first 160 participants) and from 1,254 subjects provided by 6 global collaborators.

Between the V and J ends, shortened by 1 base and 4 bases respectively, the junction contains 17 bases. The CDR3 holds 15 amino acids from the cysteine to the phenylalanine. Only the CDR3 DNA is retained, 45 bases long and in frame from the first base. Based on the germline V gene (reference sequence), the CDR1 and CDR2 sequences are GTSNPN and SVGIG. General conclusions and limits of the study: How much clinical and demographic metadata was included differed by source and by participant, and the metadata was provided uncurated.

The rearranged segments are TRBV30 and TRBJ2-7; the D gene is possibly TRBD1, with 5 bases matching. The clonotype originates from a woman of 80 years or more with acute or convalescent COVID-19. Specimen: peripheral blood. The CDR3 reads CAWSGRGPGQYEQYF. The DNA sequence is TGTGCCTGGAGTGGCAGAGGTCCAGGGCAGTACGAGCAGTACTTC.